This TCR beta chain was identified in a study of OX40 agonist ivuxolimab in advanced cancers. Study-wide findings and caveats: Partial responders dosed at 0.1-3.0 mg/kg displayed clonal expansion ranking among the lowest.

About this clone itself: Its antigen is not identified.

The V end lost 3 bases, the J end lost 4 bases, and 13 bases lay between the germline ends. CDR1 MNHEY and CDR2 SMNVEV come from the germline V gene (reference sequence). The CDR3 spans 14 residues. Measured with immunoSEQ multiplex PCR; TCRdb has only the in-frame clones, and not every one. The sample consists of approximately 13,000 clones, 84% of them appearing once. This specimen consisted of CD4+ or CD8+ T cells sorted from blood, obtained in a trial of the OX40 agonist ivuxolimab. This chain links TRBV27 with TRBJ2-7; D remains ambiguous. This clonotype originated in an adult with an advanced solid tumor such as melanoma, head and neck, liver or kidney cancer. The CDR3, as DNA: TGTGCCAGCAGTTTCTCTCGACCTTCTTACGAGCAGTACTTC. It encodes CASSFSRPSYEQYF.